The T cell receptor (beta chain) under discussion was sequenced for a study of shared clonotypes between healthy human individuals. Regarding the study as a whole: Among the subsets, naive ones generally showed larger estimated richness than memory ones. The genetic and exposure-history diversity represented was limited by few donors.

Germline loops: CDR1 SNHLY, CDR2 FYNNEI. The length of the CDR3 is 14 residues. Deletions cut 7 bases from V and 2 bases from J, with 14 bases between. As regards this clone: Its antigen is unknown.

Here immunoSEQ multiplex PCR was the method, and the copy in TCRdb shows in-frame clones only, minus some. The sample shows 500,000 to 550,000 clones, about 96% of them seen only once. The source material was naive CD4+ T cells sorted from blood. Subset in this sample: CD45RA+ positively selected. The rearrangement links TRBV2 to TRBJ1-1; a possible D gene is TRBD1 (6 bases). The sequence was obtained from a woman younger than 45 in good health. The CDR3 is CASTKQGSNTEAFF. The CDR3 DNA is TGTGCCAGCACTAAACAGGGTTCCAACACTGAAGCTTTCTTT.